This T cell receptor (beta chain) came from a study of CD8 T cells in Susac syndrome. RNA in amounts of about 0.5 to 1 ug was reverse transcribed with random hexamers. TCR beta CDR3 was amplified by immunoSEQ covering 54 Vbeta and 13 Jbeta. Each CDR3 protein gets one entry after TCRdb re-called the immunoSEQ multiplex PCR reads with MiXCR. The sample holds roughly 120,000 distinct CDR3 sequences, just under 95% seen once. CD8+ and CD4+ T cells taken from blood had their TCR beta sequenced. The controls were healthy donors who were matched for age and sex. Negative magnetic isolation gave CD8+ and CD4+ cells; FACS enriched CD8+ TEMRA. Germline V gives CDR1 MNHEY, CDR2 SMNVEV (reference sequence). This CDR3 has 12 residues. Between the trimmed V and J ends, which lost 5 bases and 4 bases, there was a span of 7 bases.

The chain is built from TRBV27 and TRBJ2-3; no clear D. The TCR was taken from a human donor in good health. The sample taken for sequencing was CD4+ T cells from PBMCs. CDR3 loop: CASSRGSDTQYF. DNA of the CDR3: TGTGCCAGCAGTAGAGGCTCAGATACGCAGTATTTT.